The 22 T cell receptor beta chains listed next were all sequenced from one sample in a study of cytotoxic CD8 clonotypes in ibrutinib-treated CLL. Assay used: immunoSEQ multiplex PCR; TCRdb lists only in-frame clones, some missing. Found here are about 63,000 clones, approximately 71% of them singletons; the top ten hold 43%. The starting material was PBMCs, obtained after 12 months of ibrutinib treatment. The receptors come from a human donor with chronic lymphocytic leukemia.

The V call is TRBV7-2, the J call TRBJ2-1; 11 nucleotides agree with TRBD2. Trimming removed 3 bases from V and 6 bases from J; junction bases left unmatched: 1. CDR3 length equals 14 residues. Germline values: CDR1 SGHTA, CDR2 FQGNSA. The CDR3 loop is CASSFGLAGNEQFF. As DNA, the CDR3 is TGTGCCAGCAGCTTCGGACTAGCGGGCAATGAGCAGTTCTTC.

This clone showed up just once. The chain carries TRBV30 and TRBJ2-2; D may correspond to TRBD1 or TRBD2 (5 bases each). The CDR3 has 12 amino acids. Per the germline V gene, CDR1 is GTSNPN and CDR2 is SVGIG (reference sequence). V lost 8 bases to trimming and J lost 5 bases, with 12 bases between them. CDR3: CARGRDTGELFF. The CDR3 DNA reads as TGTGCCCGGGGCAGGGATACCGGGGAGCTGTTTTTT.

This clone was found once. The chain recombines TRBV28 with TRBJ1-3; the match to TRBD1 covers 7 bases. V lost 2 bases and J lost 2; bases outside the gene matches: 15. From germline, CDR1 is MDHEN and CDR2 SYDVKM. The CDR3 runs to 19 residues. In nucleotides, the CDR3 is TGTGCCAGCAGTTTAGGGGGACCCCAGGCCGGGACAGCTGGAAACACCATATATTTT. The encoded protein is CASSLGGPQAGTAGNTIYF. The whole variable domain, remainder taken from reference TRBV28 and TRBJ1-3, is DVKVTQSSRYLVKRTGEKVFLECVQDMDHENMFWYRQDPGLGLRLIYFSYDVKMKEKGDIPEGYSVSREKKERFSLILESASTNQTSMYLCASSLGGPQAGTAGNTIYFGEGSWLTVV.

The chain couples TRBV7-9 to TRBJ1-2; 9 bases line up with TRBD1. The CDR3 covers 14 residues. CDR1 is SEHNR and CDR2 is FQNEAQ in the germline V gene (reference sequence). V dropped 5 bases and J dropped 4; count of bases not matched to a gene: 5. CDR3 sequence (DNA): TGTGCCAGCAGCCCGGGACAGGGTACCTATGGCTACACCTTC. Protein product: CASSPGQGTYGYTF.

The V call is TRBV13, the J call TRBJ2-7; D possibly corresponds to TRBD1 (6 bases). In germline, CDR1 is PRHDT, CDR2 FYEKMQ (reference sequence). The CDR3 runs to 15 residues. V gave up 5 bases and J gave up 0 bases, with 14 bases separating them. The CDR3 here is CASSPGQLNSYEQYF. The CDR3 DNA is TGTGCCAGCAGCCCCGGACAGTTAAACTCCTACGAGCAGTACTTC.

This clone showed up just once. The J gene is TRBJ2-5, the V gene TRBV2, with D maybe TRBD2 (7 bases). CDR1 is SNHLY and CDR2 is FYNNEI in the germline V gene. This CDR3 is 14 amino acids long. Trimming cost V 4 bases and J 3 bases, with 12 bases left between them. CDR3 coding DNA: TGTGCCAGCAGTGTGGGGGGGCGCAAAGAGACCCAGTACTTC. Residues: CASSVGGRKETQYF.

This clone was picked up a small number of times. The CDR3 loop reads CASSLGDTSYEQYF. In DNA form, the CDR3 reads TGTGCCAGCAGCTTAGGGGACACCTCCTACGAGCAGTACTTC. The chain couples TRBV7-8 to TRBJ2-7; D is possibly TRBD1 (6 bases). This CDR3 is 14 amino acids long. Trimming shortened V by 1 base and J by 0 bases, and 7 bases separated the two germline ends. Germline loops: CDR1 SGHVS, CDR2 FQNEAQ.

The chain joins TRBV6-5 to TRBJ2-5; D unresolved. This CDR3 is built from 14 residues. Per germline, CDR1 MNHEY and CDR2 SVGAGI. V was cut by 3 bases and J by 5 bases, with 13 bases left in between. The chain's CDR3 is CASSYGRAGETQYF. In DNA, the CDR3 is TGTGCCAGCAGTTATGGCAGAGCCGGGGAGACCCAGTACTTC.

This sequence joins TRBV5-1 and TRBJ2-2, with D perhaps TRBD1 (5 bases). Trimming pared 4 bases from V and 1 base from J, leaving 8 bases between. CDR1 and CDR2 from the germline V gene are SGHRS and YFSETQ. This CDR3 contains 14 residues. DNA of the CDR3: TGCGCCAGCAGCCCAGGGCGGAACACCGGGGAGCTGTTTTTT. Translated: CASSPGRNTGELFF.

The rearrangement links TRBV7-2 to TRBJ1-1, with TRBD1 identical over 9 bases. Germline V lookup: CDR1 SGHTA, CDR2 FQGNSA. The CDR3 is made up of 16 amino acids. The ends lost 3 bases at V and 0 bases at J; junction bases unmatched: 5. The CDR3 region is CASSFGTGILNTEAFF. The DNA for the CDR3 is TGTGCCAGCAGCTTCGGGACAGGGATATTGAACACTGAAGCTTTCTTT.

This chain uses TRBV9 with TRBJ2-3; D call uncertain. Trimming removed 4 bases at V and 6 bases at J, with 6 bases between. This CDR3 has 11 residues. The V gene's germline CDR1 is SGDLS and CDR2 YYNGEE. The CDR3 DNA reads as TGTGCCAGCAGCCTGGGGGATACGCAGTATTTT. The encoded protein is CASSLGDTQYF.

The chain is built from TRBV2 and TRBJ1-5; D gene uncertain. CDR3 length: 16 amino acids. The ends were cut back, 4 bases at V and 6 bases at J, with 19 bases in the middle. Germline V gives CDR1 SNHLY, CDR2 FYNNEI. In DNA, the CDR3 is TGTGCCAGCAGTGGTCCAGGAGGCTTGGGAGGTCAGCCCCAGCATTTT. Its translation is CASSGPGGLGGQPQHF.

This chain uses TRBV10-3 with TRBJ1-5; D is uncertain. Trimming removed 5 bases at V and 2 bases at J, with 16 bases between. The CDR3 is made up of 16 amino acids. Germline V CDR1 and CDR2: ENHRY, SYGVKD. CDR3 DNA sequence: TGTGCCATCAGTTCCGGACCCTTCGGAGGCAATCAGCCCCAGCATTTT. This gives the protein CAISSGPFGGNQPQHF.

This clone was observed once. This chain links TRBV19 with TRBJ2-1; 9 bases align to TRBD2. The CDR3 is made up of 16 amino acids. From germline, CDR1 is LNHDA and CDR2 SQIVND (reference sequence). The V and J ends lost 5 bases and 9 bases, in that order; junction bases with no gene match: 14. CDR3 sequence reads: CASSSPRVAGVVEQFF. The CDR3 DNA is TGTGCCAGTAGTTCCCCGAGGGTAGCGGGAGTTGTTGAGCAGTTCTTC.

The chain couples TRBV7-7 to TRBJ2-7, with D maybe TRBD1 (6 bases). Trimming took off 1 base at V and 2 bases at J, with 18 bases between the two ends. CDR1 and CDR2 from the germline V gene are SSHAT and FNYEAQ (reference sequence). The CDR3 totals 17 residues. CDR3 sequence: CASSLERPRGTTYEQYF. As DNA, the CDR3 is TGTGCCAGCAGCTTAGAACGGCCCAGGGGCACTACCTACGAGCAGTACTTC. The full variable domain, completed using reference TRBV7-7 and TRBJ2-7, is GAGVSQSPRYKVTKRGQDVTLRCDPISSHATLYWYQQALGQGPEFLTYFNYEAQPDKSGLPSDRFSAERPEGSISTLTIQRTEQRDSAMYRCASSLERPRGTTYEQYFGPGTRLTVT.

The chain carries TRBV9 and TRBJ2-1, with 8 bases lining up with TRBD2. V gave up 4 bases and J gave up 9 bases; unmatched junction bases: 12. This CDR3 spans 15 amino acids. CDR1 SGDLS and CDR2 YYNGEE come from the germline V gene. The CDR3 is CASSPGLGKGSEQFF. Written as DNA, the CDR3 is TGTGCCAGCAGCCCGGGACTAGGAAAAGGGAGTGAGCAGTTCTTC.

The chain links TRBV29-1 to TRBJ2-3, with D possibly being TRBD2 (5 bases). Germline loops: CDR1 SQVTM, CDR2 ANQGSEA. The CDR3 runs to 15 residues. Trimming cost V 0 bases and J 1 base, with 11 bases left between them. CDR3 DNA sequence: TGCAGCGTTGAAGATCGAGGGCGGGGCACAGATACGCAGTATTTT. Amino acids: CSVEDRGRGTDTQYF.

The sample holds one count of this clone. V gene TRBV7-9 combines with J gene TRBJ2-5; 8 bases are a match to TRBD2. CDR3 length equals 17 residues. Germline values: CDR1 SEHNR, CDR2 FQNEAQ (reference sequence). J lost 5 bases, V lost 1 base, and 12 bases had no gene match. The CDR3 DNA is TGTGCCAGCAGCTTAGTAGAGTTAGCGGGACCGGTGGAGACCCAGTACTTC. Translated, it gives CASSLVELAGPVETQYF.

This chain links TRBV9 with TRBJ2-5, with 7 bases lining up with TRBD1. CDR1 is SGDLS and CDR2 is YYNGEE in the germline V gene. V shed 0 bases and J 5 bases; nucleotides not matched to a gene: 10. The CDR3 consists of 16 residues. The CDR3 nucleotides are TGTGCCAGCAGCGTAGGGCTCAGGCAGGGGGAGGAGACCCAGTACTTC. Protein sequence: CASSVGLRQGEETQYF.

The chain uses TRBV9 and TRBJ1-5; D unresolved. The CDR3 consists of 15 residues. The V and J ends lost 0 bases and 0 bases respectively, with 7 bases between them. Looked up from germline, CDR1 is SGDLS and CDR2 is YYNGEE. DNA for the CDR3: TGTGCCAGCAGCGTAGATGGTTATAGCAATCAGCCCCAGCATTTT. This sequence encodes CASSVDGYSNQPQHF.

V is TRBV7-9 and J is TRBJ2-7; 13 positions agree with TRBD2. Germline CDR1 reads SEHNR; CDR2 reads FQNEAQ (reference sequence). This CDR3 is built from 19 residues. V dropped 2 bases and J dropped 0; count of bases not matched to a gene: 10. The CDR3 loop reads CASSLTPGLAGVRSYEQYF. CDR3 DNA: TGTGCCAGCAGCTTAACCCCTGGACTAGCGGGAGTCCGCTCCTACGAGCAGTACTTC.

CDR3 coding DNA: TGTGCAGTCAGACTGCTGGGTAACACCGGGGAGCTGTTTTTT. Translating it yields CAVRLLGNTGELFF. The chain combines TRBV30 with TRBJ2-2; D not resolved. This CDR3 contains 14 residues. Germline loops: CDR1 GTSNPN, CDR2 SVGIG (reference sequence).